Following are 27 T cell receptor beta chains from one sample sequenced in a study of cytomegalovirus exposure and HLA in healthy donors. The PCR was carried out with 60 Vbeta primers and 13 Jbeta primers. Using immunoSEQ multiplex PCR, the repertoire was profiled, and TCRdb retains in-frame clones only, with some absent. The sample includes 120,000 to 150,000 clones, about 80% seen only once; the top ten take 1.7%. The sample was PBMCs. These receptor sequences come from a woman aged 30 to 39 in good health and CMV-seronegative.

This chain links TRBV7-9 with TRBJ2-5, with 7 bases aligning to TRBD1. The CDR3 loop spans 15 amino acids. CDR1 SEHNR and CDR2 FQNEAQ come from the germline V gene (reference sequence). The trim removed 0 bases at V and 5 bases at J, leaving 6 bases unmatched. The CDR3 coding sequence is TGTGCCAGCAGCTTAGCGGATAGGGGGCGGGAGACCCAGTACTTC. This gives the protein CASSLADRGRETQYF.

Here the CDR3 reads CAWSGGGADTQYF. The CDR3 region has the DNA TGTGCCTGGAGTGGAGGGGGGGCAGATACGCAGTATTTT. The rearrangement links TRBV30 to TRBJ2-3; tentatively, D is TRBD2 (7 bases). The V gene's germline CDR1 is GTSNPN and CDR2 SVGIG (reference sequence). Trimming pared 1 base from V and 4 bases from J, leaving 9 bases between. The CDR3 extends over 13 amino acids.

V is TRBV27 and J is TRBJ1-6; D possibly corresponds to TRBD1 (5 bases). The V end was cut by 6 bases, the J end by 9 bases, with 15 bases between. The CDR3 is 14 residues long. Germline V gene sequence: CDR1 MNHEY, CDR2 SMNVEV (reference sequence). This CDR3 is CASRKDSGVSPLHF. In DNA, the CDR3 is TGTGCCAGCAGAAAAGACAGTGGGGTTTCACCCCTCCACTTT.

This clone was found a few times. The chain couples TRBV7-2 to TRBJ2-1; TRBD2 agrees at 12 bases. Germline CDR1 SGHTA, CDR2 FQGNSA. CDR3 length equals 15 residues. Germline trimming cut 1 base from V and 15 bases from J; bases unmatched to any gene: 10. CDR3 DNA: TGTGCCAGCAGCTTAGACGCTAGCGGGGGGGCTTTGCGGTTCTTC. Translating it yields CASSLDASGGALRFF.

The chain combines TRBV30 with TRBJ1-1; D call uncertain. The CDR3 spans 13 residues. Germline V gives CDR1 GTSNPN, CDR2 SVGIG (reference sequence). Trimming shortened V by 3 bases and J by 1 base, and 9 bases separated the two germline ends. CDR3 DNA sequence: TGTGCCTGGAGGTACGGGTGGAACACTGAAGCTTTCTTT. Protein: CAWRYGWNTEAFF.

V gene TRBV7-8 combines with J gene TRBJ1-1; possible D gene TRBD1, 5 bases. V lost 5 bases, J lost 7 bases, and 14 bases lay in between. Germline CDR1 and CDR2: SGHVS and FQNEAQ. This CDR3 is built from 13 residues. The CDR3 region has the DNA TGTGCCAGCAGCGGACACGTTGCTATTGAAGCTTTCTTT. Its protein product is CASSGHVAIEAFF.

The chain has TRBV6-5 and TRBJ1-2, with D perhaps TRBD1 (5 bases). Trimming took off 0 bases at V and 8 bases at J, with 16 bases between the two ends. The V gene's germline CDR1 is MNHEY and CDR2 SVGAGI. The CDR3 is made up of 15 amino acids. The CDR3 nucleotides read TGTGCCAGCAGTTACTCCCGACAGACCTTAGGGGGCTACACCTTC. Translating it yields CASSYSRQTLGGYTF.

The chain employs TRBV7-2 and TRBJ1-6; D is ambiguous. V was pared by 5 bases and J by 0 bases, with 8 bases between. The length of the CDR3 is 15 residues. Germline V gives CDR1 SGHTA, CDR2 FQGNSA. CDR3 protein: CASSRQVSYNSPLHF. The DNA of the CDR3 is TGTGCCAGCAGCCGACAAGTCTCCTATAATTCACCCCTCCACTTT.

This sequence joins TRBV6-1 and TRBJ1-2; D possibly corresponds to TRBD1 (5 bases). CDR3 length equals 11 residues. V was cut by 10 bases and J by 6 bases, with 12 bases left in between. Per the germline V gene, CDR1 is MNHNS and CDR2 is SASEGT. CDR3 sequence reads: CATAWGDGYTF. The CDR3 DNA follows: TGTGCCACCGCCTGGGGGGATGGCTACACCTTC.

The chain joins TRBV25-1 to TRBJ1-2; 7 bases match TRBD1. This CDR3 is built from 14 residues. The V segment lost 7 bases and the J segment 4 bases; nucleotides outside the gene matches: 9. The germline V gene encodes CDR1 MGHDK and CDR2 SYGVNS. CDR3 sequence (DNA): TGTGCCAGCACACCCAATCAGGGGGGCTATGGCTACACCTTC. Amino acids: CASTPNQGGYGYTF.

V gene TRBV5-1 combines with J gene TRBJ1-1, with 7 bases lining up with TRBD1. Germline V gene sequence: CDR1 SGHRS, CDR2 YFSETQ. Germline trimming cut 4 bases from V and 0 bases from J; bases unmatched to any gene: 6. The CDR3 length is 15 residues. The CDR3 loop reads CASSLNRGLNTEAFF. The CDR3 DNA reads TGCGCCAGCAGCCTCAACAGGGGACTGAACACTGAAGCTTTCTTT.

The chain has TRBV7-2 and TRBJ2-7, with 8 bases that match TRBD1. This CDR3 region has 14 residues. CDR1 is SGHTA and CDR2 is FQGNSA in the germline V gene. J gave up 3 bases and V 1 base, and 2 bases lay outside the gene matches. The CDR3 sequence: CASSLDRGSYEQYF. Here the CDR3 DNA reads TGTGCCAGCAGCTTAGACAGGGGGAGCTACGAGCAGTACTTC.

A few counts support this clone. The chain couples TRBV4-3 to TRBJ1-1; 11 nucleotides line up with TRBD1. The CDR3 is 15 residues long. V lost 4 bases, J lost 3 bases, and 4 bases stayed unmatched. Germline CDR1 reads LGHNA; CDR2 reads YSLEER. The CDR3 spells CASSRGQGADTEAFF. In DNA form, the CDR3 reads TGCGCCAGCAGCCGAGGACAGGGGGCGGACACTGAAGCTTTCTTT.

This clone was seen a handful of times. The V call is TRBV29-1, the J call TRBJ1-2; unclear D gene. The ends were cut back, 8 bases at V and 1 base at J, with 8 bases in the middle. The CDR3 sequence is 11 residues long. Germline CDR1 and CDR2: SQVTM and ANQGSEA. In DNA form, the CDR3 reads TGCAGCCTACTGAATAACTATGGCTACACCTTC. Protein: CSLLNNYGYTF.

The chain employs TRBV20-1 and TRBJ2-5; no definite D call. The ends were cut back, 5 bases at V and 8 bases at J, with 12 bases in the middle. CDR1 and CDR2 (germline): DFQATT, SNEGSKA (reference sequence). The length of the CDR3 is 11 residues. For the CDR3, the DNA is TGCAGTGCTGGCCGAAGTTCAACCCAGTACTTC. It translates to CSAGRSSTQYF.

The chain couples TRBV29-1 to TRBJ1-4; 10 bases match TRBD1. The CDR3 spans 13 residues. V shed 5 bases, J shed 6 bases, and the junction held 3 bases outside the gene matches. Looked up from germline, CDR1 is SQVTM and CDR2 is ANQGSEA. In nucleotides, the CDR3 is TGCAGCGTTTGGGACAGGGGCCATGAAAAACTGTTTTTT. Translation gives CSVWDRGHEKLFF. Based on the CDR3 plus reference TRBV29-1 and TRBJ1-4, the full variable domain is SAVISQKPSRDICQRGTSLTIQCQVDSQVTMMFWYRQQPGQSLTLIATANQGSEATYESGFVIDKFPISRPNLTFSTLTVSNMSPEDSSIYLCSVWDRGHEKLFFGSGTQLSVL.

Comment on this clone: The identical CDR3 is also encoded by other nucleotide sequences in the sample. The gene calls are TRBV2 and TRBJ1-6; 9 bases agree with TRBD1. CDR1 is SNHLY and CDR2 is FYNNEI in the germline V gene. V was pared by 3 bases and J by 9 bases, with 6 bases of the junction left unmatched. The CDR3 consists of 15 residues. The CDR3 nucleotides are TGTGCCAGCAGTGAGTGGGGACAGGGAGGTTCACCCCTCCACTTT. This sequence encodes CASSEWGQGGSPLHF. Using reference TRBV2 and TRBJ1-6 for the parts outside the CDR3, the full variable domain is EPEVTQTPSHQVTQMGQEVILRCVPISNHLYFYWYRQILGQKVEFLVSFYNNEISEKSEIFDDQFSVERPDGSNFTLKIRSTKLEDSAMYFCASSEWGQGGSPLHFGNGTRLTVT.

This sequence joins TRBV9 and TRBJ1-3, with a possible D match to TRBD1 (5 bases). Germline CDR1 and CDR2: SGDLS and YYNGEE. V was trimmed by 0 bases and J by 2 bases, leaving 6 bases between them. There are 14 residues in the CDR3. This CDR3 is CASSVARAGNTIYF. For the CDR3, the DNA is TGTGCCAGCAGCGTAGCCAGGGCTGGAAACACCATATATTTT.

This sequence joins TRBV6-5 and TRBJ1-1; a possible D gene is TRBD1 (5 bases). This CDR3 contains 13 residues. Germline V gene sequence: CDR1 MNHEY, CDR2 SVGAGI. Trimming stripped 5 bases from V and 2 bases from J, with 9 bases between. The CDR3 DNA sequence: TGTGCCAGCAGTGGCAGGGTTAACACTGAAGCTTTCTTT. As protein: CASSGRVNTEAFF.

J is TRBJ2-7 and V is TRBV5-5, with TRBD1 as a possible D gene (6 bases). The ends were cut back, 4 bases at V and 9 bases at J, with 17 bases in the middle. Germline loops: CDR1 SGHKS, CDR2 YYEKEE (reference sequence). CDR3 length: 13 residues. CDR3: CASSPVQGFRQYF. In DNA form, the CDR3 reads TGTGCCAGCAGCCCCGTACAGGGTTTTAGGCAGTACTTC.

The gene calls are TRBV19 and TRBJ2-7; 7 bases map to TRBD1. The CDR3 consists of 14 residues. J lost 1 base, V lost 5 bases, and 5 bases had no gene match. The V gene's germline CDR1 is LNHDA and CDR2 SQIVND (reference sequence). CDR3 region: CASSVAQGSYEQYF. The DNA for the CDR3 is TGTGCCAGTAGTGTCGCACAGGGGTCCTACGAGCAGTACTTC.

This clone was recorded at least ten times. The chain employs TRBV2 and TRBJ1-6; D might be TRBD1 (6 bases). V dropped 4 bases and J dropped 11 bases, with 12 bases sitting between them. Germline V lookup: CDR1 SNHLY, CDR2 FYNNEI. The CDR3 covers 13 residues. In nucleotides, the CDR3 is TGTGCCAGCAGTGCGGACAGTTTTACACCCCTCCACTTT. Protein product: CASSADSFTPLHF. The full variable domain, rest sourced from reference TRBV2 and TRBJ1-6, is EPEVTQTPSHQVTQMGQEVILRCVPISNHLYFYWYRQILGQKVEFLVSFYNNEISEKSEIFDDQFSVERPDGSNFTLKIRSTKLEDSAMYFCASSADSFTPLHFGNGTRLTVT.

This clone has only a few counts. J is TRBJ1-5 and V is TRBV6-5, with TRBD1 matching 9 bases. The ends lost 5 bases at V and 5 bases at J; junction bases unmatched: 7. From germline, CDR1 is MNHEY and CDR2 SVGAGI. CDR3 length: 15 residues. Here the CDR3 DNA reads TGTGCCAGCAGTCCTCGGACAGGGGAGCATCAGCCCCAGCATTTT. Translation: CASSPRTGEHQPQHF.

V gene TRBV19 combines with J gene TRBJ1-6; TRBD1 aligns across 8 bases. Germline lookup yields CDR1 LNHDA and CDR2 SQIVND (reference sequence). CDR3 length equals 15 residues. Unmatched junction bases numbered 11, after V lost 7 bases and J lost 9 bases. The chain's CDR3 is CASTRQGWMSSPLHF. The CDR3 nucleotides are TGTGCCAGTACTCGACAGGGGTGGATGAGTTCACCCCTCCACTTT. Filled out from reference TRBV19 and TRBJ1-6, the complete variable domain reads DGGITQSPKYLFRKEGQNVTLSCEQNLNHDAMYWYRQDPGQGLRLIYYSQIVNDFQKGDIAEGYSVSREKKESFPLTVTSAQKNPTAFYLCASTRQGWMSSPLHFGNGTRLTVT.

CDR3: CASSERSTFRSRYEQYF. The CDR3 nucleotides read TGTGCCAGCAGTGAAAGGAGCACTTTCCGAAGCCGCTACGAGCAGTACTTC. This chain links TRBV25-1 with TRBJ2-7; D not certain. The germline gives CDR1 MGHDK, CDR2 SYGVNS. V lost 2 bases and J lost 3, with 20 bases in between. CDR3 length equals 17 residues.

The rearrangement joins TRBV6-1 to TRBJ2-2, with 9 nucleotides matching TRBD2. The germline V gene has CDR1 MNHNS and CDR2 SASEGT. CDR3 length: 17 amino acids. The V and J ends lost 0 bases and 1 base, in that order; junction bases with no gene match: 3. The CDR3 loop is CASSEAQLAGNTGELFF. The DNA for the CDR3 is TGTGCCAGCAGTGAAGCACAACTAGCGGGGAACACCGGGGAGCTGTTTTTT.

The gene calls are TRBV6-1 and TRBJ1-5; D is perhaps TRBD1 (5 bases). CDR1 and CDR2 (germline): MNHNS, SASEGT. CDR3 length: 12 amino acids. Trimming cost V 8 bases and J 5 bases, with 10 bases left between them. The CDR3 protein is CASAWTYQPQHF. In nucleotides, the CDR3 is TGTGCCAGCGCATGGACATATCAGCCCCAGCATTTT.